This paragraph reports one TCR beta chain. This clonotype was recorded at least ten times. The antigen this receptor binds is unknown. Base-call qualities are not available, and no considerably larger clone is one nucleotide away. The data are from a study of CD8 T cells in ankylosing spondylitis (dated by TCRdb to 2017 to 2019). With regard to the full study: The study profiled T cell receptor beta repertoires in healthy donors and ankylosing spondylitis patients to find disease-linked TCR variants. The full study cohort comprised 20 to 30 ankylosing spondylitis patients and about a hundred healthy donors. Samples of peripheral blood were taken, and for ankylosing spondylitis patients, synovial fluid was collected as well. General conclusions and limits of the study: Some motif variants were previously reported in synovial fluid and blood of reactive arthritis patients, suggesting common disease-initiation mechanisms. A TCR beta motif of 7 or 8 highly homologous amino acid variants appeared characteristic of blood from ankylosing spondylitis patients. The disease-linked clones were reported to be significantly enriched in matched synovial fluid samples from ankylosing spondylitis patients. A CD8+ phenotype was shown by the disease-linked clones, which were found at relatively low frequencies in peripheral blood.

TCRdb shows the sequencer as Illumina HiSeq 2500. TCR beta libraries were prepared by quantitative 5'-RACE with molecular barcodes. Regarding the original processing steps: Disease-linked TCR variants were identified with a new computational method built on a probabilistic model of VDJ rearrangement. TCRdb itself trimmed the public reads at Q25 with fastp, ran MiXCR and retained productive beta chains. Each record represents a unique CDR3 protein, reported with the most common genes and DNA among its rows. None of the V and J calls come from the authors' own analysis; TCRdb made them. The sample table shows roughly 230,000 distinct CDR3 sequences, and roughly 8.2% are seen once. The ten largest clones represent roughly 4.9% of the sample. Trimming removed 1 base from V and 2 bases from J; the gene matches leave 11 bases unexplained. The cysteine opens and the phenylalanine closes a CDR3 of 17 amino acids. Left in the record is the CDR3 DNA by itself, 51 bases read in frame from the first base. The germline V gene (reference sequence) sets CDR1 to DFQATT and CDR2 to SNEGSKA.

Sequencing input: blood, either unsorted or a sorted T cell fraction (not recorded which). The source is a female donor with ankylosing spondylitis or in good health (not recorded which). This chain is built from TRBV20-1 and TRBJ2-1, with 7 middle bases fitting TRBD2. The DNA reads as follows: TGCAGTGCTAGAGTTGGCGGGAGTACCAGCCCCTACAATGAGCAGTTCTTC. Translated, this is CSARVGGSTSPYNEQFF.